This TCR beta chain was sequenced for a study of beta chain features in type 1 diabetes. TCRB transcripts that were expressed got sequenced, as all of the isolated RNA had been reverse transcribed. Some clones are missing from TCRdb's copy, which holds only in-frame ones; the method was immunoSEQ multiplex PCR. The data contain some 40,000 clones, about half of them seen just once; the ten biggest clones take up around 0.7%. About this clone itself: The antigen is not known.

Broader study findings: TCRB rearrangement may or may not be influenced by HLA type; here this remained unresolved.

CDR3 length: 12 residues. CDR1 is SGHTA and CDR2 is FQGNSA in the germline V gene. V was cut by 2 bases and J by 7 bases, with 6 bases left in between. This receptor was obtained from a young woman in good health. What was sequenced was central memory CD4+ T cells from blood. V gene TRBV7-2 combines with J gene TRBJ2-1; D is unresolved. CDR3 in amino acids: CASSLRWNEQFF. The DNA for the CDR3 is TGTGCCAGCAGCTTACGGTGGAATGAGCAGTTCTTC.